Each of the 30 T cell receptor beta chains below was sequenced from the same sample in a study of blood T cell repertoires in COVID-19. TCRdb's copy holds only in-frame clones and misses some; the assay was immunoSEQ multiplex PCR. The top ten hold 3% to 4% of the sample, which has around 150,000 clones, around 85% seen once. Sequencing input: peripheral blood. The receptor set was obtained from a human donor with acute or convalescent COVID-19. The donor label of this sample is uncertain.

The chain employs TRBV6-1 and TRBJ1-2; D not resolved. The CDR3 extends over 14 amino acids. V lost 3 bases and J lost 5, with 13 bases in between. The V gene's germline CDR1 is MNHNS and CDR2 SASEGT. CDR3 protein: CASSERQTNYGYTF. The DNA for the CDR3 is TGTGCCAGCAGTGAGAGGCAGACCAATTATGGCTACACCTTC.

The genes are TRBV2 and TRBJ2-2; a weak D match, TRBD1 (6 bases). The V end was cut by 3 bases, the J end by 6 bases, with 17 bases between. The CDR3 extends over 16 amino acids. Germline values: CDR1 SNHLY, CDR2 FYNNEI. The CDR3 spells CASSDLGGVGAGELFF. Here the CDR3 DNA reads TGTGCCAGCAGTGATTTAGGGGGAGTAGGCGCCGGGGAGCTGTTTTTT.

CDR3 in amino acids: CASSYVATGGEKLFF. The CDR3 nucleotides are TGTGCCAGCAGTTACGTAGCTACAGGGGGAGAAAAACTGTTTTTT. The rearrangement links TRBV6-5 to TRBJ1-4; 8 bases fit TRBD1. The CDR3 loop spans 15 amino acids. CDR1 MNHEY and CDR2 SVGAGI come from the germline V gene. The V and J ends lost 2 bases and 8 bases, in that order; junction bases with no gene match: 7.

The chain joins TRBV7-2 to TRBJ2-7; the match to TRBD1 covers 10 bases. Per the germline V gene, CDR1 is SGHTA and CDR2 is FQGNSA. The CDR3 is 14 amino acids. Trimming cost V 5 bases and J 7 bases; bases outside gene matches: 8. The CDR3 nucleotides are TGTGCCAGCAGCGCTTTGGGACAGGGGCTTGAGCAGTACTTC. It encodes CASSALGQGLEQYF.

The chain links TRBV25-1 to TRBJ1-3, with unresolved D. Trimming pared 4 bases from V and 0 bases from J, leaving 16 bases between. Per the germline V gene, CDR1 is MGHDK and CDR2 is SYGVNS. This CDR3 comprises 17 residues. The CDR3 loop is CASSAPGYSISGNTIYF. DNA for the CDR3: TGTGCCAGCAGTGCCCCTGGATACAGCATCTCTGGAAACACCATATATTTT.

This clone came up once. The CDR3 here is CASSYSTGGFGQPQHF. The CDR3 DNA is TGTGCCAGCAGTTACTCGACAGGGGGCTTCGGTCAGCCCCAGCATTTT. The genes are TRBV6-2 or TRBV6-3 and TRBJ1-5, with 10 bases that match TRBD1. The CDR3 contains 16 residues. The V gene's germline CDR1 is MNHEY and CDR2 SVGEGT. V was clipped by 0 bases and J by 6 bases; unmatched bases: 5.

A single count supports this clone. The V gene is TRBV19, the J gene TRBJ2-1; 12 bases map to TRBD2. This CDR3 spans 16 amino acids. Germline-derived CDR1 and CDR2 are LNHDA and SQIVND (reference sequence). V dropped 7 bases and J dropped 4; count of bases not matched to a gene: 8. Here the CDR3 reads CASKELAGGHYNEQFF. The CDR3 DNA reads TGTGCCAGTAAGGAACTAGCGGGGGGCCATTACAATGAGCAGTTCTTC.

V usage is TRBV19 and J usage is TRBJ2-2, with D possibly TRBD2 on 6 matching bases. Germline assignment: CDR1 LNHDA and CDR2 SQIVND (reference sequence). The CDR3 has 15 residues. Trimming shortened V by 3 bases and J by 5 bases, and 13 bases separated the two germline ends. The CDR3 bases are TGTGCCAGTAGTATTAAGGAGGAGGGGACCGGGGAGCTGTTTTTT. Residues: CASSIKEEGTGELFF.

This clone appeared a single time. The V call is TRBV7-9, the J call TRBJ1-2, with TRBD1 identical over 7 bases. The CDR3 loop spans 14 amino acids. Germline V gives CDR1 SEHNR, CDR2 FQNEAQ (reference sequence). The V segment lost 1 base and the J segment 3 bases; nucleotides outside the gene matches: 2. CDR3 loop: CASSLGDRYYGYTF. The CDR3 nucleotides read TGTGCCAGCAGCTTAGGGGACAGATACTATGGCTACACCTTC.

The gene calls are TRBV11-2 and TRBJ2-5; TRBD2 aligns across 12 bases. The CDR3 is made up of 15 amino acids. Unmatched junction bases numbered 6, after V lost 5 bases and J lost 5 bases. Germline V gene lookup returns CDR1 SGHAT and CDR2 FQNNGV. CDR3 amino acids: CASSLLAGGRETQYF. The CDR3 DNA follows: TGTGCCAGCAGCCTCCTAGCGGGGGGGAGGGAGACCCAGTACTTC.

The V and J genes are TRBV11-2 and TRBJ1-2; possible D gene TRBD1, 5 bases. Trimming left V 5 bases short and J 4 bases short, with 14 bases between. CDR1 and CDR2 (germline): SGHAT, FQNNGV. The CDR3 length is 14 residues. The CDR3: CASSLRGGGYGYTF. CDR3 nucleotides: TGTGCCAGCAGCCTGCGGGGCGGCGGCTATGGCTACACCTTC.

V gene TRBV28 combines with J gene TRBJ1-2; perhaps TRBD1 as D (6 bases). The germline V gene encodes CDR1 MDHEN and CDR2 SYDVKM. Trimming shortened V by 4 bases and J by 7 bases, and 10 bases separated the two germline ends. The CDR3 is made up of 12 amino acids. CDR3 in amino acids: CASSSDRFGYTF. Here the CDR3 DNA reads TGTGCCAGCAGTTCAGACAGGTTTGGCTACACCTTC.

This clone turned up a few times. The V gene is TRBV7-9, the J gene TRBJ1-6; D uncertain. Germline lookup yields CDR1 SEHNR and CDR2 FQNEAQ (reference sequence). Trimming took off 5 bases at V and 6 bases at J, with 14 bases between the two ends. The CDR3 runs 15 residues. In nucleotides, the CDR3 is TGTGCCAGCAGCCTCGCCACAGCTTTTAATTCACCCCTCCACTTT. Its translation: CASSLATAFNSPLHF.

V usage is TRBV28 and J usage is TRBJ2-7, with 7 bases fitting TRBD1. The CDR3 length is 12 residues. Germline lookup yields CDR1 MDHEN and CDR2 SYDVKM. The J segment lost 6 bases and the V segment lost 2 bases, leaving 1 base of the junction unmatched. The CDR3 bases are TGTGCCAGCAGTTTAGCAGGGGGCGAGCAGTACTTC. Translating it yields CASSLAGGEQYF.

The V gene is TRBV7-8, the J gene TRBJ2-7, with D unclear. Trimming removed 0 bases at V and 7 bases at J, with 7 bases between. This CDR3 is built from 12 residues. Germline V gene sequence: CDR1 SGHVS, CDR2 FQNEAQ. As DNA, the CDR3 is TGTGCCAGCAGCTTAGCGGGCCGGGAGCAGTACTTC. Translation gives CASSLAGREQYF.

The J gene is TRBJ2-1, the V gene TRBV5-1; 10 nucleotides match TRBD1. Trimming cost V 4 bases and J 4 bases; bases outside gene matches: 5. The CDR3 length is 15 residues. CDR1 and CDR2 (germline): SGHRS, YFSETQ. The DNA of the CDR3 is TGCGCCAGCAGCCTGAGGACAGGGGGTTACAATGAGCAGTTCTTC. Its protein product is CASSLRTGGYNEQFF.

The chain recombines TRBV10-3 with TRBJ2-5; 7 bases are shared with TRBD1. Germline V gene lookup returns CDR1 ENHRY and CDR2 SYGVKD. There are 16 residues in the CDR3. Germline trimming cut 4 bases from V and 1 base from J; bases unmatched to any gene: 9. Here the CDR3 reads CAISAGRGFLQETQYF. In DNA, the CDR3 is TGTGCCATCAGTGCGGGCAGGGGGTTTCTCCAAGAGACCCAGTACTTC.

The chain is built from TRBV18 and TRBJ2-7; 11 nucleotides line up with TRBD1. After removal of 3 bases from V and 5 bases from J, the junction contained 3 bases not matched to a gene. Germline CDR1 reads KGHSH; CDR2 reads LQKENI. This CDR3 region has 14 residues. As DNA, the CDR3 is TGTGCCAGCTCACCCCGGGACAGGGGGAACGAGCAGTACTTC. As protein: CASSPRDRGNEQYF.

The chain couples TRBV21-1 to TRBJ2-7; the table's D gene call, TRBD1, was not cross checked with the DNA. TRBV21-1 is a pseudogene. This CDR3 region has 15 residues. The DNA of the CDR3 is TGTGCCAGCAGCAAAGGGGGCTCGAGCTCCTACGAGCAGTACTTC. It yields the protein CASSKGGSSSYEQYF.

J is TRBJ1-1 and V is TRBV3-1 (or the pseudogene TRBV3-2); TRBD1 agrees at 8 bases. Germline lookup yields CDR1 LGHDT and CDR2 YNNKEL (reference sequence). The V and J ends lost 4 bases and 5 bases, in that order; junction bases with no gene match: 12. The CDR3 covers 16 residues. In nucleotides, the CDR3 is TGTGCCAGCAGCCCTGGGCAGGGGGCGATTAAGACTGAAGCTTTCTTT. This codes for CASSPGQGAIKTEAFF.

This chain joins TRBV28 and TRBJ2-5; D may be TRBD2 (6 bases). Trimming took off 11 bases at V and 7 bases at J, with 17 bases between the two ends. This CDR3 contains 12 residues. Germline V lookup: CDR1 MDHEN, CDR2 SYDVKM. CDR3 sequence reads: CAGSRLEGTQYF. The CDR3 coding sequence is TGTGCCGGAAGCCGGCTGGAGGGGACCCAGTACTTC.

This clone turned up a few times. The rearrangement uses TRBV28 and TRBJ1-1; 11 bases are shared with TRBD1. Germline loops: CDR1 MDHEN, CDR2 SYDVKM. V was clipped by 5 bases and J by 2 bases; unmatched bases: 4. This CDR3 has 15 amino acids. The CDR3 DNA is TGTGCCAGCAGTGGACAGGGGGCAGGAAACACTGAAGCTTTCTTT. Amino acid sequence: CASSGQGAGNTEAFF.

CDR3 amino acids: CASSLRRYQETQYF. As DNA, the CDR3 is TGCGCCAGCAGCCTCCGGAGGTACCAAGAGACCCAGTACTTC. The rearrangement links TRBV4-3 to TRBJ2-5; maybe TRBD2 (5 bases). The CDR3 is made up of 14 amino acids. The germline V gene encodes CDR1 LGHNA and CDR2 YSLEER. V shed 4 bases and J shed 0 bases, with 9 bases lying between them.

The rearrangement uses TRBV15 and TRBJ1-3; 7 nucleotides align to TRBD1. This CDR3 is 15 amino acids long. Trimming cost V 0 bases and J 4 bases; bases outside gene matches: 3. Germline V gives CDR1 LNHNV, CDR2 YYDKDF (reference sequence). The DNA of the CDR3 is TGTGCCACCAGCAGAGATCGGGGACAGGGAAACACCATATATTTT. This gives the protein CATSRDRGQGNTIYF.

The CDR3 reads CASSPAYSNYGYTF. The CDR3 DNA reads TGTGCCAGCTCACCGGCGTACAGCAACTATGGCTACACCTTC. The chain couples TRBV18 to TRBJ1-2; no reliable D call. V shed 3 bases and J shed 2 bases, with 10 bases lying between them. The CDR3 contains 14 residues. Germline lookup yields CDR1 KGHSH and CDR2 LQKENI. Full variable domain (outside the CDR3, taken from reference TRBV18 and TRBJ1-2): NAGVMQNPRHLVRRRGQEARLRCSPMKGHSHVYWYRQLPEEGLKFMVYLQKENIIDESGMPKERFSAEFPKEGPSILRIQQVVRGDSAAYFCASSPAYSNYGYTFGSGTRLTVV.

The J gene is TRBJ2-1, the V gene TRBV12-3 or TRBV12-4; maybe TRBD2 (5 bases). V shed 6 bases and J shed 11 bases, with 14 bases lying between them. The CDR3 extends over 12 amino acids. The CDR3 region has the DNA TGTGCCAGCAGACGAGGACTGGGTAAGCAGTTCTTC. Translating it yields CASRRGLGKQFF.

The chain has TRBV2 and TRBJ1-5; D gene unclear. V lost 4 bases and J lost 6, with 10 bases in between. Germline V lookup: CDR1 SNHLY, CDR2 FYNNEI. This CDR3 comprises 13 residues. The DNA for the CDR3 is TGTGCCAGCAGTGCAGGCCTTCTTCAGCCCCAGCATTTT. It translates to CASSAGLLQPQHF.

The rearrangement links TRBV5-1 to TRBJ2-3, with 7 bases matching TRBD2. V was pared by 0 bases and J by 4 bases, with 5 bases of the junction left unmatched. Germline assignment: CDR1 SGHRS and CDR2 YFSETQ. The CDR3 has 15 residues. Here the CDR3 reads CASSLAAGRADTQYF. Written as DNA, the CDR3 is TGCGCCAGCAGCTTGGCCGCAGGGAGGGCAGATACGCAGTATTTT.

This clone was recorded at least ten times. This sequence joins TRBV19 and TRBJ2-1; 11 nucleotides align to TRBD1. The V gene end was trimmed by 5 bases and the J gene end by 7 bases; junction bases not matched to a gene: 10. CDR1 LNHDA and CDR2 SQIVND come from the germline V gene (reference sequence). The CDR3 consists of 16 residues. The CDR3 is CASSPLDRGPRNEQFF. The CDR3 region has the DNA TGTGCCAGTAGTCCCCTGGACAGGGGGCCGAGGAATGAGCAGTTCTTC.

This chain joins TRBV5-5 and TRBJ1-4; 7 bases are shared with TRBD1. V trimming: 4 bases; J trimming: 2 bases; junction bases outside the gene matches: 14. Germline assignment: CDR1 SGHKS and CDR2 YYEKEE (reference sequence). The CDR3 extends over 18 amino acids. The CDR3 DNA follows: TGTGCCAGCAGCATCGGGACAGCCGGCACAGGGACTAATGAAAAACTGTTTTTT. It is translated as CASSIGTAGTGTNEKLFF. The variable domain in full, with the rest retrieved from reference TRBV5-5 and TRBJ1-4, is DAGVTQSPTHLIKTRGQQVTLRCSPISGHKSVSWYQQVLGQGPQFIFQYYEKEERGRGNFPDRFSARQFPNYSSELNVNALLLGDSALYLCASSIGTAGTGTNEKLFFGSGTQLSVL.